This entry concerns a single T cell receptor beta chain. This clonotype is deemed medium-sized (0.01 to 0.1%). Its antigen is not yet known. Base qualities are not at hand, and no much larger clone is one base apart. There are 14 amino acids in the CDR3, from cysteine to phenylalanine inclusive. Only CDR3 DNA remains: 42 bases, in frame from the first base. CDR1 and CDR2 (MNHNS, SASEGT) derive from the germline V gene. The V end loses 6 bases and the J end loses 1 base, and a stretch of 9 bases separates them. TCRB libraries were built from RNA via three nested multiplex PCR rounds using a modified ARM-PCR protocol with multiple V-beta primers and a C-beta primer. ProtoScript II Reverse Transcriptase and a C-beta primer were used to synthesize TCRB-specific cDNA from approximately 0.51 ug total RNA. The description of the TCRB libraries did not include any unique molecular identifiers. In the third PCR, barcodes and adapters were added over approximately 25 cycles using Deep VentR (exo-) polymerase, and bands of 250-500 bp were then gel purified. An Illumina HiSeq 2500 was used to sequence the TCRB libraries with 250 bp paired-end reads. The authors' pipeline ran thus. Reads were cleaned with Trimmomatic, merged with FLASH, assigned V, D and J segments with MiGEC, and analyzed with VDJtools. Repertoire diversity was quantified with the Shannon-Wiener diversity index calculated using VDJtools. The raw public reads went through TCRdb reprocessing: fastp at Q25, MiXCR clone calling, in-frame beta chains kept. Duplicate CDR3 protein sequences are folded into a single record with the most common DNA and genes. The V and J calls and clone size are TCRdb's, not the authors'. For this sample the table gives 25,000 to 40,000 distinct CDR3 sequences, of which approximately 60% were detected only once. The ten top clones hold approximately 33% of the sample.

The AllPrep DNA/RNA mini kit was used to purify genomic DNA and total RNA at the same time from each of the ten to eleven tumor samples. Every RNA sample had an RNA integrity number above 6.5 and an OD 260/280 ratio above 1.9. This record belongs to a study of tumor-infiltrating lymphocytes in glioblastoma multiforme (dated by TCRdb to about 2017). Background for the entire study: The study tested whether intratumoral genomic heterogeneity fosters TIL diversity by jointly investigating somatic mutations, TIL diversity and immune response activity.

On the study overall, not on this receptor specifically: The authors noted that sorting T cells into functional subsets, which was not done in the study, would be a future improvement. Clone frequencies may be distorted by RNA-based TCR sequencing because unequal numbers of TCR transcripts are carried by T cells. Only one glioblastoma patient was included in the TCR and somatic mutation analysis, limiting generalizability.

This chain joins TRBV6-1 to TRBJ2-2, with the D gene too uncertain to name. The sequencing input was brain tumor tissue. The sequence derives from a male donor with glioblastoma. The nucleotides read TGTGCCAGCAGATTGGCGGAGAACACCGGGGAGCTGTTTTTT. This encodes CASRLAENTGELFF.